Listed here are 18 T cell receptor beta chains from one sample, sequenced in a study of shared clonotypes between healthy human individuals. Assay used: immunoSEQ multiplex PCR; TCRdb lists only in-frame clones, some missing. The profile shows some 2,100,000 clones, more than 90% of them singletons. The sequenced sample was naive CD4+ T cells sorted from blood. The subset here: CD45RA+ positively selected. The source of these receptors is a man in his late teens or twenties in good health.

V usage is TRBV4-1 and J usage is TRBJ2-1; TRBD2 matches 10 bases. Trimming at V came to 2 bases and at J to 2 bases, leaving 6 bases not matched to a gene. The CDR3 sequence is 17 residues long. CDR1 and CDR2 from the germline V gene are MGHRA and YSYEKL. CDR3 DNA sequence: TGCGCCAGCAGCCAAACCACTACTAGCGGGGCCTACAATGAGCAGTTCTTC. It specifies CASSQTTTSGAYNEQFF.

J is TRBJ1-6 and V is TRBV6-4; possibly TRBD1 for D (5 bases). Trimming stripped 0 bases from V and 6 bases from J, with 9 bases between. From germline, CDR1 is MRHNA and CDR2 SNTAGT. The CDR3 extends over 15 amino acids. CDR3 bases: TGTGCCAGCAGTGACTCGTCCAGGGTTAATTCACCCCTCCACTTT. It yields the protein CASSDSSRVNSPLHF.

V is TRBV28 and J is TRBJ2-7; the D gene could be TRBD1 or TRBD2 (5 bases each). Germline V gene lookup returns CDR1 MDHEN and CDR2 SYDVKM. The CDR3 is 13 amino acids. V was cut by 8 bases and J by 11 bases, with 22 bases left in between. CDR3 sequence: CASGDPRVEREYF. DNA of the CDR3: TGTGCCAGCGGGGACCCCCGAGTCGAACGAGAGTACTTC.

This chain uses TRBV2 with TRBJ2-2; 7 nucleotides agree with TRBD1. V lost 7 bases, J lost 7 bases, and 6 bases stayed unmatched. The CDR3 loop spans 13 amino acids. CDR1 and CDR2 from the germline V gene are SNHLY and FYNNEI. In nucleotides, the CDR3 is TGTGCCAGCACCGGACAGGTCGGCGGGGAGCTGTTTTTT. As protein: CASTGQVGGELFF.

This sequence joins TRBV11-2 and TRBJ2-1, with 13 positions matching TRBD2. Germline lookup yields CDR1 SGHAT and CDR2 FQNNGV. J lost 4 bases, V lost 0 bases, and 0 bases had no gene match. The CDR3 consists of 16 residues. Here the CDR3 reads CASSLEGLAGYNEQFF. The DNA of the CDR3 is TGTGCCAGCAGCTTAGAGGGACTAGCGGGATACAATGAGCAGTTCTTC.

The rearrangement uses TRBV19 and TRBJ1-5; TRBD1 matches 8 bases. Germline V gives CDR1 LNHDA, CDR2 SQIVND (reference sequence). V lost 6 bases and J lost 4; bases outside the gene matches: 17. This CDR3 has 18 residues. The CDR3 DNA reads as TGTGCCAGTAGCCTCGGACAGGGTACTTCCCTAAGAAATCAGCCCCAGCATTTT. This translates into CASSLGQGTSLRNQPQHF.

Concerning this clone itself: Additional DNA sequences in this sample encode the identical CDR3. The CDR3 coding sequence is TGTGCCAGCTCACCCGGGACTTTAAATTCACCCCTCCACTTT. Its translation is CASSPGTLNSPLHF. The V call is TRBV18, the J call TRBJ1-6, with TRBD1 as a possible D gene (5 bases). Germline V gives CDR1 KGHSH, CDR2 LQKENI. Trimming took off 3 bases at V and 7 bases at J, with 10 bases between the two ends. CDR3 size: 14 residues.

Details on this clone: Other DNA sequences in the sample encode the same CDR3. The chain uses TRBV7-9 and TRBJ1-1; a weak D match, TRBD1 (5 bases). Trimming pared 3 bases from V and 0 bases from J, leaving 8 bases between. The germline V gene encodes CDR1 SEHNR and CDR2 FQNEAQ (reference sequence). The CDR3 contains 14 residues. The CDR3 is CASSLEGLNTEAFF. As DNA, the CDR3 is TGTGCCAGCAGCTTGGAGGGGCTGAACACTGAAGCTTTCTTT.

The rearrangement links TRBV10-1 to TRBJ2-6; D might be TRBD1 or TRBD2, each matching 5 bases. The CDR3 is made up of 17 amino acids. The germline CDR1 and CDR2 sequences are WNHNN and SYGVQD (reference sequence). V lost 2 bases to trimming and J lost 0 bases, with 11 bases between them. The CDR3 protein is CASSEGTLGSGANVLTF. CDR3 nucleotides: TGCGCCAGCAGTGAGGGGACGCTCGGCTCTGGGGCCAACGTCCTGACTTTC.

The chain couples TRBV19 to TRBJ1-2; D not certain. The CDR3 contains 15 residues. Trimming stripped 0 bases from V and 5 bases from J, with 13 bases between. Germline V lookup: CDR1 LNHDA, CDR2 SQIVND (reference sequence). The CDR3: CASSIDRKSWYGYTF. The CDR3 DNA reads TGTGCCAGTAGTATAGATCGGAAGAGTTGGTATGGCTACACCTTC.

The CDR3 DNA reads TGCTCCCGCGGGAGGGGGATTTGGGACGAGCAGTACTTC. Protein sequence: CSRGRGIWDEQYF. The chain employs TRBV5-1 and TRBJ2-7; 9 bases agree with TRBD2. The CDR3 runs 13 residues. The germline V gene encodes CDR1 SGHRS and CDR2 YFSETQ. The variable domain in full, completed from reference TRBV5-1 and TRBJ2-7, reads KAGVTQTPRYLIKTRGQQVTLSCSPISGHRSVSWYQQTPGQGLQFLFEYFSETQRNKGNFPGRFSGRQFSNSRSEMNVSTLELGDSALYLCSRGRGIWDEQYFGPGTRLTVT.

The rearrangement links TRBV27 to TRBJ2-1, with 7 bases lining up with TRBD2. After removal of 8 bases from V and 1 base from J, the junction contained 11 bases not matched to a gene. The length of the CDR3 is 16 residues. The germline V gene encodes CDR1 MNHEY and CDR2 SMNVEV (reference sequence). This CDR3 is CASWWGGAVSYNEQFF. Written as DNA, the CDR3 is TGTGCCAGCTGGTGGGGGGGAGCAGTATCCTACAATGAGCAGTTCTTC.

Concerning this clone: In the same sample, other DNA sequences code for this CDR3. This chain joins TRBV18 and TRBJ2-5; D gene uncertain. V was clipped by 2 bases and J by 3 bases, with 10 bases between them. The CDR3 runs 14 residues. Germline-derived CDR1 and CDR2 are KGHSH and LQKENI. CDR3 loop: CASSPVYGEETQYF. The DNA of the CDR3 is TGTGCCAGCTCACCAGTTTATGGGGAAGAGACCCAGTACTTC.

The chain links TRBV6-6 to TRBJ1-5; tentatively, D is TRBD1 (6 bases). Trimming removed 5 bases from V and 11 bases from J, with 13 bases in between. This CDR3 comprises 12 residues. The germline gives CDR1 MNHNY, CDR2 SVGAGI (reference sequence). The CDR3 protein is CASSATGTTQHF. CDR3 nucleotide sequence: TGTGCCAGCAGTGCCACAGGGACAACCCAGCATTTT.

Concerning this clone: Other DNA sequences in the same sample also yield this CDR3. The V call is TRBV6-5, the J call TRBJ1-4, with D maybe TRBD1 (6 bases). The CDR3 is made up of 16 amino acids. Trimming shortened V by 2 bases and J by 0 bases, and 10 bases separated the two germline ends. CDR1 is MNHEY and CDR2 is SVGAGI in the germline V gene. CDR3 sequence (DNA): TGTGCCAGCAGTTACAGCGGGGGCGCAACTAATGAAAAACTGTTTTTT. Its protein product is CASSYSGGATNEKLFF.

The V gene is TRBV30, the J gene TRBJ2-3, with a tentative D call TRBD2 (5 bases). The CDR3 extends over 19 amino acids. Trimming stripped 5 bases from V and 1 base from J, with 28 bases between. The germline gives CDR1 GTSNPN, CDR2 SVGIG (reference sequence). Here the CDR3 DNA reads TGTGCCTGGGGATCTTCGAGGAGCTATTCGCCGAGGGGCACAGATACGCAGTATTTT. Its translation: CAWGSSRSYSPRGTDTQYF. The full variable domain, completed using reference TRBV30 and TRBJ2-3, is SQTIHQWPATLVQPVGSPLSLECTVEGTSNPNLYWYRQAAGRGLQLLFYSVGIGQISSEVPQNLSASRPQDRQFILSSKKLLLSDSGFYLCAWGSSRSYSPRGTDTQYFGPGTRLTVL.

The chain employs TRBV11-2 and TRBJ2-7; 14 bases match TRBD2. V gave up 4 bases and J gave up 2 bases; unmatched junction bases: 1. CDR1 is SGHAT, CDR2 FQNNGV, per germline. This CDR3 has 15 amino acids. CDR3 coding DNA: TGTGCCAGCAGCTGGACTAGCGGGAGGACCTACGAGCAGTACTTC. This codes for CASSWTSGRTYEQYF.

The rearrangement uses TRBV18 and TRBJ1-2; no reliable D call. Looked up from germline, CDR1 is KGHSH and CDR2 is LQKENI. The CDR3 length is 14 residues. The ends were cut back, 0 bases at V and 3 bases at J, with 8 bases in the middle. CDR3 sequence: CASSPPEADYGYTF. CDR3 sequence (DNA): TGTGCCAGCTCACCACCGGAAGCGGACTATGGCTACACCTTC.